This T cell receptor (beta chain) was sequenced during a study of blood T cell repertoires in COVID-19. In the study overall: Samples came from the United States, Italy and Spain, spanning acute and convalescent COVID-19. The analysed material was cDNA or gDNA that came from T cells, B-cell-depleted T cells, or PBMCs.

The V end lost 9 bases, the J end lost 7 bases, and 22 bases lay between the germline ends. Per the germline V gene, CDR1 is SGHDT and CDR2 is YYEEEE. The CDR3 covers 14 residues. This clone was counted between two and nine times. Recruited during active infection, patients (from Seattle) were subsequently followed longitudinally. Authors' analysis steps: Amplification with reference gene primers provided the estimates of nucleated cell counts. Sequencing used immunoSEQ multiplex PCR; TCRdb keeps in-frame clones, though not all of them. V and J calls plus clone size are reproduced from that table; the DNA served to infer D and trimming. In the table there are around 220,000 clones, roughly nine tenths of which are singletons.

This sequence originates from a woman aged 45-65 years with COVID-19, enrolled during active disease. Sequencing was done on a sample of peripheral blood. The J gene is TRBJ1-2, the V gene TRBV5-6; D is perhaps TRBD1 (5 bases). Written as DNA, the CDR3 is TGTGCCACGAACCTCGGGCTGGGACTTTCTGGCTACACCTTC. This sequence encodes CATNLGLGLSGYTF.